Described below is a single TCR beta chain sequence and its context. The record originates from a study of cytomegalovirus exposure and HLA in healthy donors. This CDR3 region has 15 residues. Germline V CDR1 and CDR2: GTSNPN, SVGIG (reference sequence). V gave up 3 bases and J gave up 3 bases; unmatched junction bases: 8. 13 Jbeta primers and 60 Vbeta primers were used for the PCR. Profiling relied on immunoSEQ multiplex PCR, and the TCRdb table lists in-frame clones only, not all of them. The repertoire holds 150,000 to 200,000 clones, with roughly 77% as singletons. The receptor was isolated from a man in his late teens or twenties in good health and CMV-seropositive. Sequences were obtained from PBMCs. The chain has TRBV30 and TRBJ2-7, with 10 bases matching TRBD2. This CDR3 reads CAWSEGGLADYEQYF. The CDR3 DNA reads as TGTGCCTGGAGCGAAGGTGGACTAGCGGACTACGAGCAGTACTTC.